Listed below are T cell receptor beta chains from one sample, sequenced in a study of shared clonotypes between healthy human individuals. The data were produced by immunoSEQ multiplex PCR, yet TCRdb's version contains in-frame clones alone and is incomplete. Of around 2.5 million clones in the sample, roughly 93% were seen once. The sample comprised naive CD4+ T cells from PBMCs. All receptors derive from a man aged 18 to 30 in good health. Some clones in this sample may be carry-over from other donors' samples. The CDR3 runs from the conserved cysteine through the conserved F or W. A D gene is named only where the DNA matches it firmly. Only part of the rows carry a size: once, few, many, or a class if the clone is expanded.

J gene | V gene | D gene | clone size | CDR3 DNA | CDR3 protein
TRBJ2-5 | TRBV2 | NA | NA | TGTGCCAGCAGGGACTGGACTGAGACCCAGTACTTC | CASRDWTETQYF
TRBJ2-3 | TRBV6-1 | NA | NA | TGTGCCAGCAGTGATTGGCAGGGGATGGCAGATACGCAGTATTTT | CASSDWQGMADTQYF
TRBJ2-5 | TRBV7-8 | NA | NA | TGTGCCAGCAGCTCATTTTACAGGTCGAGGGACCAAGAGACCCAGTACTTC | CASSSFYRSRDQETQYF
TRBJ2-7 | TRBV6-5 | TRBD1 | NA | TGTGCCAGCAGTAAGGGACAGGGGGCCTACGAGCAGTACTTC | CASSKGQGAYEQYF
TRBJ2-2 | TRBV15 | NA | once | TGTGCCACCAGCCCCCGACAGAACACCGGGGAGCTGTTTTTT | CATSPRQNTGELFF
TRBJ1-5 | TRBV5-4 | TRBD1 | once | TGTGCCAGCAGTCAGGGGGGTAATCAGCCCCAGCATTTT | CASSQGGNQPQHF
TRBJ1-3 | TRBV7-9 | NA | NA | TGTGCCAGCAAGGGGGTGAATGGAAACACCATATATTTT | CASKGVNGNTIYF
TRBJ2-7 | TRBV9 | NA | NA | TGTGCCAGCAGCGCCCCCGGGACCTTCTACGAGCAGTACTTC | CASSAPGTFYEQYF
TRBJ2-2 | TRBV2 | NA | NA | TGTGCCAGCAGACCCTTATCCCCCGGGGAGCTGTTTTTT | CASRPLSPGELFF
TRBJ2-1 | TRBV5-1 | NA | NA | TGCGCCAGCAGCTTTTTCCGGCTCGAAGGGACCCCCAATGAGCAGTTCTTC | CASSFFRLEGTPNEQFF
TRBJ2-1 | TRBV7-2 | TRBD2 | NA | TGTGCCAGCAACCCCAGGACTAGCGGGAGCAATGAGCAGTTCTTC | CASNPRTSGSNEQFF
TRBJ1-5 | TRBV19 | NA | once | TGTGCCAGTAGTACCTTCCAAGGGAGCAATCAGCCCCAGCATTTT | CASSTFQGSNQPQHF
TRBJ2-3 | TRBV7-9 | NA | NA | TGTGCCAGCAGCTTTGGATCCGGAGGCACAGATACGCAGTATTTT | CASSFGSGGTDTQYF
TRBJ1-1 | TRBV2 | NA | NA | TGTGCCAGCAGTGTCATATTCACTGAAGCTTTCTTT | CASSVIFTEAFF
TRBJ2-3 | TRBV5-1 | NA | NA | TGCGCCAGCAGCTCACTACCAGGGGCAGATACGCAGTATTTT | CASSSLPGADTQYF
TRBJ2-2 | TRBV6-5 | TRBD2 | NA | TGTGCCAGCAGTCCCCCCTGGGGGGGCACCGGGGAGCTGTTTTTT | CASSPPWGGTGELFF
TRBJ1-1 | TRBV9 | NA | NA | TGTGCCAGCAGCGTAGTCCTCGGGCCTGAAGCTTTCTTT | CASSVVLGPEAFF
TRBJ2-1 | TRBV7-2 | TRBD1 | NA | TGTGCCAGTATGGGAGGCAGGGGGCTTGAGCAGTTCTTC | CASMGGRGLEQFF
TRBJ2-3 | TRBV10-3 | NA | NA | TGTGCCATTAACCCGGCAGAAGGGCCCACAGATACGCAGTATTTT | CAINPAEGPTDTQYF
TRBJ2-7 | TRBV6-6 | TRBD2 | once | TGTGCCAGCAGTTCCGGGGGACTAGGGACGGATGAGCAGTACTTC | CASSSGGLGTDEQYF
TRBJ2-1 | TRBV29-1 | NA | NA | TGCAGCGTTGATCCCTTACCCGAAGGGAATGAGCAGTTCTTC | CSVDPLPEGNEQFF
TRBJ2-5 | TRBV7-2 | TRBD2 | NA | TGTGCCAGCACTCAGCAGGGGACTAGCGGCCAAGAGACCCAGTACTTC | CASTQQGTSGQETQYF
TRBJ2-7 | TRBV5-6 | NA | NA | TGTGCCAGCAGCTTGTCTGACGAGCAGTACTTC | CASSLSDEQYF
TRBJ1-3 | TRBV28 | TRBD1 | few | TGTGCCAGCAGTTATCAGGGGGCGGTTGGAAACACCATATATTTT | CASSYQGAVGNTIYF
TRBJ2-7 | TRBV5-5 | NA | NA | TGTGCCAGCAGCGTCGAGGCGGGCCCAGAAAAGCAGTACTTC | CASSVEAGPEKQYF
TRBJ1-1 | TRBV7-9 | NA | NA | TGTGCCAGCAGTTTAGAGGGAAACACTGAAGCTTTCTTT | CASSLEGNTEAFF
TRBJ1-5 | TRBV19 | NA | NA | TGTGCCAGTAGTTTTCAGGCCCTTCGGTATCAGCCCCAGCATTTT | CASSFQALRYQPQHF
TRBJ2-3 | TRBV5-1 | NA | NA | TGCGCCAGCAGCTTGGGTGTCGGACAGTACACAGATACGCAGTATTTT | CASSLGVGQYTDTQYF
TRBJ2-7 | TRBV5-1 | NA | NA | TGCGCCAGCAGCTGGGACGGAACCCGCTCCTACGAGCAGTACTTC | CASSWDGTRSYEQYF
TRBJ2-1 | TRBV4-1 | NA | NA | TGCGCCAGCAGCCAAGACGGATCGGCGCTAGCCAATGAGCAGTTCTTC | CASSQDGSALANEQFF
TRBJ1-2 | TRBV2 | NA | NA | TGTGCCAGCGCCAGGGTTAACTATGGCTACACCTTC | CASARVNYGYTF
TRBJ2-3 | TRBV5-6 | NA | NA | TGTGCCAGCAGCTTAGGTCCGAGCACAGATACGCAGTATTTT | CASSLGPSTDTQYF
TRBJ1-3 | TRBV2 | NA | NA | TGTGCCAGCAGTGAAACCCCCCGGGTTCTCGGAAACACCATATATTTT | CASSETPRVLGNTIYF
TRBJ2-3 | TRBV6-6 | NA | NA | TGTGCCAGCAGACCAGGGGCAATCCGCACAGATACGCAGTATTTT | CASRPGAIRTDTQYF
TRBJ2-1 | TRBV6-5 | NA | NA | TGTGCCAGCAGTTACTCGACAGATTCCTACAATGAGCAGTTCTTC | CASSYSTDSYNEQFF
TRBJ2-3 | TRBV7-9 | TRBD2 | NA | TGTGCCAGCAGCGCCCCTAGCGGGTACACAGATACGCAGTATTTT | CASSAPSGYTDTQYF
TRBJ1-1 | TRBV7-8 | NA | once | TGTGCCAGCAGCTTAGCAGGCAGGGGGAACACTGAAGCTTTCTTT | CASSLAGRGNTEAFF
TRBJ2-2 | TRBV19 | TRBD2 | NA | TGTGCCAGTAGTATATACCTAGCGGGAGCCCCCGGGGAGCTGTTTTTT | CASSIYLAGAPGELFF
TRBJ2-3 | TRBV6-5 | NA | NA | TGTGCCAGCAGGCCCGGCGGGGATACGCAGTATTTT | CASRPGGDTQYF
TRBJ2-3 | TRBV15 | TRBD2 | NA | TGTGCCACCAGCAGCCTTAGCGGGAGAGACACAGATACGCAGTATTTT | CATSSLSGRDTDTQYF
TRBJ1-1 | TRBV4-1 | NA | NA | TGCGCCAGCAGCCAAGATTACCAGGGTAGAGCTGAAGCTTTCTTT | CASSQDYQGRAEAFF
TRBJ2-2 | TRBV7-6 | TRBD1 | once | TGTGCCAGCAGCTTCGGGACAGGGTTGGGCACCGGGGAGCTGTTTTTT | CASSFGTGLGTGELFF
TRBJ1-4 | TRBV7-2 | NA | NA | TGTGCCAGCAGGACGGAAACGGGGGCCTTTAATGAAAAACTGTTTTTT | CASRTETGAFNEKLFF